This T cell receptor (beta chain) comes out of a study of blood T cell repertoires in COVID-19. The germline V gene encodes CDR1 SGHRS and CDR2 YFSETQ. The CDR3 is 15 amino acids. Trimming cost V 2 bases and J 7 bases; bases outside gene matches: 7. Enrolment of Seattle patients took place during active infection, and they were followed longitudinally. In the authors' methods: Reference gene primer amplification in the assay estimated nucleated cell counts. The protocol was immunoSEQ multiplex PCR, while the TCRdb copy is restricted to in-frame clones and leaves out a portion. Clonal size and the V and J genes are those of that table, whereas D and trimming came from the DNA. The table records tens of thousands of clones, approximately 77% of them present only once.

This clonotype was obtained from a man between 65 and 80 years old with COVID-19, enrolled during active disease. Material for sequencing was peripheral blood. This chain joins TRBV5-1 and TRBJ2-2; TRBD1 agrees at 8 bases. The CDR3 region is CASSFAGTGDGELFF. The CDR3 bases are TGCGCCAGCAGCTTTGCTGGGACAGGAGACGGGGAGCTGTTTTTT.